Below, 29 T cell receptor beta chains from the same sample are listed, as sequenced in a study of blood T cell repertoires in COVID-19. The assay was immunoSEQ multiplex PCR, and TCRdb's table has in-frame clones only and misses some. The sample shows roughly 200,000 clones, around 83% of them seen only once. Sequencing was carried out using peripheral blood. These receptors came from a man aged 40-50 years with active or convalescent COVID-19.

This chain uses TRBV7-3 with TRBJ2-1; D not certain. The V gene lost 3 bases and the J gene lost 8 bases, with 11 bases spanning the gap. The CDR3 length is 13 residues. Germline CDR1 and CDR2: SGHTA and FQGTGA. The CDR3 spells CASSLVQSHEQFF. DNA of the CDR3: TGTGCCAGCAGCTTGGTACAGTCCCATGAGCAGTTCTTC.

The CDR3: CAWGAYYGYTF. The CDR3 DNA sequence: TGTGCCTGGGGAGCGTACTATGGCTACACCTTC. The genes are TRBV30 and TRBJ1-2; D ambiguous. V was trimmed by 5 bases and J by 3 bases, leaving 7 bases between them. The germline gives CDR1 GTSNPN, CDR2 SVGIG (reference sequence). The CDR3 sequence is 11 residues long.

The gene calls are TRBV24-1 and TRBJ2-2; 7 nucleotides align to TRBD1. The germline CDR1 and CDR2 sequences are KGHDR and SFDVKD. CDR3 length: 17 amino acids. Germline trimming cut 4 bases from V and 5 bases from J; bases unmatched to any gene: 12. Here the CDR3 reads CATSDSSTGKITGELFF. The CDR3 nucleotides are TGTGCCACCAGTGACTCCTCGACAGGGAAAATTACCGGGGAGCTGTTTTTT.

The genes are TRBV27 and TRBJ2-6, with 8 bases fitting TRBD1. Germline V lookup: CDR1 MNHEY, CDR2 SMNVEV (reference sequence). CDR3 length: 19 residues. With 2 bases clipped from V and 2 bases from J, the junction kept 11 bases outside the gene matches. The CDR3 loop reads CASSLEARGPWAGANVLTF. Written as DNA, the CDR3 is TGTGCCAGCAGTTTAGAGGCCAGGGGGCCTTGGGCTGGGGCCAACGTCCTGACTTTC.

This chain connects TRBV11-3 to TRBJ1-1; a possible D gene is TRBD1 (6 bases). CDR3 length equals 15 residues. Germline V lookup: CDR1 SGHNT, CDR2 YENEEA. Trimming cost V 5 bases and J 3 bases, with 16 bases left between them. The CDR3 DNA sequence: TGTGCCAGCAGCCGAATGACAGGCCTGGACACTGAAGCTTTCTTT. This sequence encodes CASSRMTGLDTEAFF.

The table lists this clone with a count of one. The rearrangement uses TRBV30 and TRBJ1-1, with D unclear. V was shortened by 2 bases and J by 2 bases, with 12 bases between the two germline ends. The CDR3 extends over 14 amino acids. Germline V gene sequence: CDR1 GTSNPN, CDR2 SVGIG (reference sequence). CDR3 nucleotides: TGTGCCTGGAGTCCCCTTTTAGTAAACACTGAAGCTTTCTTT. Translating gives CAWSPLLVNTEAFF.

This chain links TRBV18 with TRBJ1-2; D not certain. Germline loops: CDR1 KGHSH, CDR2 LQKENI. Deletions cut 3 bases from V and 0 bases from J, with 14 bases between. This CDR3 is 16 amino acids long. This CDR3 reads CASSPYTGNPNYGYTF. CDR3 nucleotide sequence: TGTGCCAGCTCACCCTACACCGGGAACCCTAACTATGGCTACACCTTC.

The rearrangement links TRBV28 to TRBJ2-3; D gene uncertain. The CDR3 extends over 12 amino acids. The V and J ends lost 10 bases and 2 bases respectively, with 10 bases between them. Germline V gene data show CDR1 as MDHEN and CDR2 as SYDVKM. CDR3 DNA sequence: TGTGCCACTCACACCCACACAGATACGCAGTATTTT. This codes for CATHTHTDTQYF.

This rearrangement joins TRBV14 to TRBJ2-3, with 8 bases fitting TRBD1. Trimming removed 4 bases from V and 3 bases from J; junction bases left unmatched: 3. CDR1 and CDR2 (germline): SGHDN, FVKESK. The CDR3 runs 14 residues. CDR3 nucleotides: TGTGCCAGCAGCCTACGACAGGGGACAGATACGCAGTATTTT. This gives the protein CASSLRQGTDTQYF.

This chain uses TRBV7-8 with TRBJ1-6, with no clear D. The CDR3 runs 15 residues. V lost 5 bases, J lost 1 base, and 9 bases lay in between. Germline assignment: CDR1 SGHVS and CDR2 FQNEAQ. CDR3 bases: TGTGCCAGCAGCCCCCTGTTTTCCTATAATTCACCCCTCCACTTT. It encodes CASSPLFSYNSPLHF.

This clone has only one observation. The chain combines TRBV19 with TRBJ1-1, with D possibly being TRBD1 (5 bases). CDR1 is LNHDA and CDR2 is SQIVND in the germline V gene (reference sequence). The CDR3 is made up of 13 amino acids. The V end lost 5 bases, the J end lost 5 bases, and 12 bases lay between the germline ends. The CDR3 region is CASSSIGTTEAFF. In DNA, the CDR3 is TGTGCCAGTAGTTCCATAGGGACTACTGAAGCTTTCTTT.

The V and J genes are TRBV29-1 and TRBJ1-1; D is possibly TRBD1 (5 bases). The germline CDR1 and CDR2 sequences are SQVTM and ANQGSEA. The V end lost 5 bases, the J end lost 4 bases, and 11 bases lay between the germline ends. CDR3 length: 12 residues. The CDR3 sequence: CSVITGGTEAFF. In DNA, the CDR3 is TGCAGCGTTATCACCGGGGGCACTGAAGCTTTCTTT. Full variable domain (rest looked up from reference TRBV29-1 and TRBJ1-1): SAVISQKPSRDICQRGTSLTIQCQVDSQVTMMFWYRQQPGQSLTLIATANQGSEATYESGFVIDKFPISRPNLTFSTLTVSNMSPEDSSIYLCSVITGGTEAFFGQGTRLTVV.

The CDR3 spells CASRQGTANTEAFF. The CDR3 nucleotides read TGTGCCAGCAGGCAGGGGACGGCCAACACTGAAGCTTTCTTT. This chain connects TRBV13 to TRBJ1-1, with D maybe TRBD1 (6 bases). Trimming cost V 6 bases and J 2 bases, with 13 bases left between them. The CDR3 spans 14 residues. Germline lookup yields CDR1 PRHDT and CDR2 FYEKMQ (reference sequence).

The rearrangement joins TRBV5-1 to TRBJ2-3; 9 bases are a match to TRBD1. CDR3 length: 14 residues. The V gene end was trimmed by 4 bases and the J gene end by 6 bases; junction bases not matched to a gene: 6. Germline V gives CDR1 SGHRS, CDR2 YFSETQ. DNA of the CDR3: TGCGCCAGCAGCGCGGGGACAGGGATTGATACGCAGTATTTT. Its protein product is CASSAGTGIDTQYF.

This clone was detected a few times. The rearrangement links TRBV19 to TRBJ1-1; D gene ambiguous. The CDR3 spans 13 residues. V lost 5 bases, J lost 3 bases, and 10 bases lay in between. Germline lookup yields CDR1 LNHDA and CDR2 SQIVND (reference sequence). The CDR3 nucleotides are TGTGCCAGTAGTTTCTTGCGGGACACTGAAGCTTTCTTT. Protein: CASSFLRDTEAFF.

This clone turned up a few times. The gene calls are TRBV25-1 and TRBJ1-1; D is undetermined. V gave up 2 bases and J gave up 4 bases, with 11 bases separating them. This CDR3 region has 14 residues. The V gene's germline CDR1 is MGHDK and CDR2 SYGVNS. The chain's CDR3 is CASSERVGGTEAFF. The CDR3 DNA follows: TGTGCCAGCAGTGAACGGGTGGGAGGCACTGAAGCTTTCTTT.

The chain employs TRBV7-6 and TRBJ1-3, with D maybe TRBD1 (6 bases). The V and J ends lost 0 bases and 0 bases respectively, with 9 bases between them. Germline loops: CDR1 SGHVS, CDR2 FNYEAQ. CDR3 length: 16 residues. CDR3 residues: CASSLATGFSGNTIYF. The CDR3 DNA reads as TGTGCCAGCAGCTTAGCAACAGGGTTCTCTGGAAACACCATATATTTT.

In nucleotides, the CDR3 is TGCGCCAGCAGCCACGCGGACAGGGACGGAAACACCATATATTTT. Residues: CASSHADRDGNTIYF. This chain uses TRBV4-1 with TRBJ1-3; 8 nucleotides match TRBD1. Germline V gene lookup returns CDR1 MGHRA and CDR2 YSYEKL. The CDR3 extends over 15 amino acids. Trimming took 3 bases from V and 4 from J; bases not matched to a gene: 5.

The table lists this clone with a count of one. Being one base from a much bigger clone, this may be a read error. V and J are TRBV19 and TRBJ1-1, with D possibly TRBD1 on 5 matching bases. From germline, CDR1 is LNHDA and CDR2 SQIVND (reference sequence). The CDR3 totals 13 residues. The V gene lost 4 bases and the J gene lost 5 bases, with 11 bases spanning the gap. The DNA for the CDR3 is TGTGCCAGTAGTAACCAGGGAAGAACTGAAGCTTTCTTT. Its translation is CASSNQGRTEAFF.

This chain joins TRBV19 and TRBJ1-5, with D tentatively TRBD1 (5 bases). V was pared by 3 bases and J by 6 bases, with 12 bases between. Germline CDR1 LNHDA, CDR2 SQIVND (reference sequence). This CDR3 spans 14 amino acids. The CDR3 DNA reads as TGTGCCAGTAGTATGGGGGGGTCGGGTCAGCCCCAGCATTTT. Translation gives CASSMGGSGQPQHF.

V usage is TRBV6-2 or TRBV6-3 and J usage is TRBJ2-7; TRBD1 agrees at 9 bases. The CDR3 extends over 15 amino acids. Germline lookup yields CDR1 MNHEY and CDR2 SVGEGT. V shed 5 bases, J shed 4 bases, and the junction held 9 bases outside the gene matches. The CDR3 region is CASSTNRGRAYEQYF. The DNA for the CDR3 is TGTGCCAGCAGTACTAACAGGGGGCGAGCGTACGAGCAGTACTTC.

CDR3 in DNA: TGTGCCTGGACTAACGGGGAGCTGTTTTTT. Protein sequence: CAWTNGELFF. The gene calls are TRBV30 and TRBJ2-2; D ambiguous. The V end lost 4 bases, the J end lost 7 bases, and 4 bases lay between the germline ends. The length of the CDR3 is 10 residues. CDR1 and CDR2 (germline): GTSNPN, SVGIG (reference sequence).

J is TRBJ2-1 and V is TRBV30; D is perhaps TRBD2 (5 bases). Trimming left V 4 bases short and J 4 bases short, with 11 bases between. CDR1 is GTSNPN, CDR2 SVGIG, per germline (reference sequence). The CDR3 spans 13 residues. This chain's CDR3 is CAWTGSDYNEQFF. In nucleotides, the CDR3 is TGTGCCTGGACGGGGAGCGATTACAATGAGCAGTTCTTC. Complete variable domain (other parts from reference TRBV30 and TRBJ2-1): SQTIHQWPATLVQPVGSPLSLECTVEGTSNPNLYWYRQAAGRGLQLLFYSVGIGQISSEVPQNLSASRPQDRQFILSSKKLLLSDSGFYLCAWTGSDYNEQFFGPGTRLTVL.

The chain uses TRBV4-1 and TRBJ1-5; possible D gene TRBD1, 5 bases. Germline lookup yields CDR1 MGHRA and CDR2 YSYEKL. The CDR3 spans 14 residues. Trimming removed 2 bases from V and 4 bases from J, with 9 bases in between. The CDR3 nucleotides read TGCGCCAGCAGCCAACAGGGAGGGAATCAGCCCCAGCATTTT. Encoded protein: CASSQQGGNQPQHF.

The J gene is TRBJ2-5, the V gene TRBV4-2; D call uncertain. V lost 3 bases and J lost 5, with 7 bases in between. Looked up from germline, CDR1 is LGHNA and CDR2 is YNFKEQ. CDR3 length: 12 amino acids. The CDR3 here is CASSQGLETQYF. CDR3 coding DNA: TGTGCCAGCAGCCAGGGCCTGGAGACCCAGTACTTC.

This chain joins TRBV7-9 and TRBJ1-2; 7 nucleotides align to TRBD1. V gave up 5 bases and J gave up 5 bases; unmatched junction bases: 8. This CDR3 has 14 amino acids. Germline V gives CDR1 SEHNR, CDR2 FQNEAQ (reference sequence). CDR3 in DNA: TGTGCCAGCAGCGTGACGACAGGGAGATATGGCTACACCTTC. Protein product: CASSVTTGRYGYTF.

The rearrangement joins TRBV4-2 to TRBJ2-5; 13 nucleotides match TRBD2. The CDR3 spans 17 residues. Trimming removed 0 bases from V and 4 bases from J; junction bases left unmatched: 5. The germline V gene has CDR1 LGHNA and CDR2 YNFKEQ. CDR3 protein: CASSQETSGGAGETQYF. In DNA, the CDR3 is TGTGCCAGCAGCCAAGAAACTAGCGGGGGGGCCGGAGAGACCCAGTACTTC.

This chain uses TRBV29-1 with TRBJ2-3; D perhaps matches TRBD1 (5 bases). V was pared by 7 bases and J by 3 bases, with 17 bases between. The CDR3 covers 14 residues. Looked up from germline, CDR1 is SQVTM and CDR2 is ANQGSEA. The CDR3: CSATPRVGTDTQYF. The CDR3 nucleotides are TGCAGCGCCACCCCCAGGGTGGGAACAGATACGCAGTATTTT.

This chain joins TRBV19 and TRBJ2-1; TRBD2 agrees at 8 bases. The CDR3 length is 16 residues. CDR1 LNHDA and CDR2 SQIVND come from the germline V gene (reference sequence). J lost 3 bases, V lost 8 bases, and 12 bases had no gene match. CDR3 in amino acids: CASSPGGIGIYNEQFF. The CDR3 coding sequence is TGTGCCAGTTCCCCGGGGGGGATAGGGATCTACAATGAGCAGTTCTTC.